The 19 T cell receptor beta chains below come from one sample, sequenced in a study of neoadjuvant nivolumab and ipilimumab in lung cancer. Data came from immunoSEQ multiplex PCR; TCRdb stores just in-frame clones and leaves some out. Of tens of thousands of clones listed, 75% to 90% are singletons. Material: blood, obtained before neoadjuvant nivolumab, alone or with ipilimumab. The receptor source for this set is an adult with non-small cell lung cancer. Some clones in this sample may be carry-over from other donors' samples.

The genes are TRBV11-2 and TRBJ2-3; TRBD2 matches 7 bases. Germline V CDR1 and CDR2: SGHAT, FQNNGV. V was clipped by 3 bases and J by 2 bases; unmatched bases: 11. The CDR3 loop spans 17 amino acids. CDR3 sequence (DNA): TGTGCCAGCAGCTTGTACTTATTCCTAGCGGCCACAGATACGCAGTATTTT. This codes for CASSLYLFLAATDTQYF.

This clone was seen only once. The chain combines TRBV5-1 with TRBJ1-1; D gene uncertain. The ends were cut back, 5 bases at V and 0 bases at J, with 14 bases in the middle. Germline CDR1 SGHRS, CDR2 YFSETQ. The CDR3 length is 15 residues. The CDR3 DNA sequence: TGCGCCAGCAGGGATCTGGCGAGGATGAACACTGAAGCTTTCTTT. It translates to CASRDLARMNTEAFF.

The rearrangement joins TRBV7-6 to TRBJ1-2; TRBD1 is a possible D gene (5 bases). V gave up 5 bases and J gave up 6 bases, with 13 bases separating them. This CDR3 is built from 13 residues. Germline loops: CDR1 SGHVS, CDR2 FNYEAQ. The CDR3, as DNA: TGTGCCAGCAGCCCGTCCCGGGGACATGGCTACACCTTC. Residues: CASSPSRGHGYTF.

This sequence joins TRBV9 and TRBJ1-3, with a possible D match to TRBD1 (5 bases). The CDR3 covers 15 residues. V was pared by 0 bases and J by 3 bases, with 10 bases between. Germline V gene sequence: CDR1 SGDLS, CDR2 YYNGEE. In DNA form, the CDR3 reads TGTGCCAGCAGCGTAGGTGGGGGAGATGGAAACACCATATATTTT. This translates into CASSVGGGDGNTIYF.

The chain links TRBV7-8 to TRBJ2-7; no clear D. The CDR3 is made up of 14 amino acids. Between the trimmed V and J ends, which lost 5 bases and 0 bases, there was a span of 11 bases. Germline V CDR1 and CDR2: SGHVS, FQNEAQ. Here the CDR3 DNA reads TGTGCCAGCAGCGCGCGACGCATCTCCTACGAGCAGTACTTC. Translating it yields CASSARRISYEQYF.

J is TRBJ2-7 and V is TRBV18; TRBD1 matches 8 bases. CDR1 and CDR2 (germline): KGHSH, LQKENI. The CDR3 runs to 14 residues. The ends lost 2 bases at V and 6 bases at J; junction bases unmatched: 6. Here the CDR3 DNA reads TGTGCCAGCTCACCAACGACAGGGGTCTTCGAGCAGTACTTC. Translated, it gives CASSPTTGVFEQYF.

CDR3 in DNA: TGTGCCAGCCGCCGGGGGCTCCAAGAGACCCAGTACTTC. It codes for CASRRGLQETQYF. This rearrangement joins TRBV5-4 to TRBJ2-5; D may be TRBD1 or TRBD2 (6 bases each). The germline V and J ends were trimmed by 7 bases and 1 base, with 11 bases remaining between them. Germline lookup yields CDR1 SGHNT and CDR2 YYREEE (reference sequence). This CDR3 contains 13 residues.

J is TRBJ2-7 and V is TRBV4-1; 9 positions match TRBD1. The V gene's germline CDR1 is MGHRA and CDR2 YSYEKL. The V gene end was trimmed by 0 bases and the J gene end by 3 bases; junction bases not matched to a gene: 6. The CDR3 sequence is 16 residues long. CDR3 loop: CASSQETGGLSYEQYF. DNA of the CDR3: TGCGCCAGCAGCCAAGAAACAGGGGGCTTAAGCTACGAGCAGTACTTC.

In its sample, this clone was seen once. The V gene is TRBV5-4, the J gene TRBJ1-2; 7 bases fit TRBD1. The V gene's germline CDR1 is SGHNT and CDR2 YYREEE (reference sequence). The ends lost 2 bases at V and 8 bases at J; junction bases unmatched: 12. CDR3 size: 15 residues. CDR3 in amino acids: CASSLGGLGGAGYTF. In nucleotides, the CDR3 is TGTGCCAGCAGCTTAGGGGGCCTAGGTGGTGCCGGCTACACCTTC.

The chain uses TRBV27 and TRBJ2-7; weak D call: TRBD2 (7 bases). Per germline, CDR1 MNHEY and CDR2 SMNVEV (reference sequence). V was shortened by 4 bases and J by 3 bases, with 16 bases between the two germline ends. The CDR3 spans 15 residues. The CDR3 loop reads CASSSPSGGSYEQYF. The CDR3 bases are TGTGCCAGCAGTTCACCGTCGGGGGGCAGCTACGAGCAGTACTTC.

This clone came up once. This rearrangement joins TRBV27 to TRBJ1-2, with 7 bases aligning to TRBD1. CDR1 is MNHEY, CDR2 SMNVEV, per germline (reference sequence). This CDR3 region has 13 residues. V lost 6 bases, J lost 8 bases, and 9 bases stayed unmatched. The CDR3 here is CASRTGMNSGYTF. The CDR3 DNA follows: TGTGCCAGCAGGACAGGGATGAACAGCGGCTACACCTTC.

This sequence joins TRBV29-1 and TRBJ2-1; 10 nucleotides line up with TRBD2. Looked up from germline, CDR1 is SQVTM and CDR2 is ANQGSEA. The V and J ends lost 0 bases and 4 bases, in that order; junction bases with no gene match: 6. The CDR3 spans 16 residues. The CDR3 spells CSVEDPAGGPYNEQFF. CDR3 DNA sequence: TGCAGCGTTGAAGATCCAGCGGGAGGGCCTTACAATGAGCAGTTCTTC.

V and J are TRBV7-9 and TRBJ1-2; D might be TRBD1 (5 bases). V dropped 5 bases and J dropped 7 bases, with 17 bases sitting between them. This CDR3 contains 14 residues. CDR1 and CDR2 from the germline V gene are SEHNR and FQNEAQ (reference sequence). Here the CDR3 DNA reads TGTGCCAGCAGCCGCCAGGGCCCGGCGGGTGGCTACACCTTC. Its protein is CASSRQGPAGGYTF. Together with reference TRBV7-9 and TRBJ1-2, the CDR3 gives the full variable domain: DTGVSQNPRHKITKRGQNVTFRCDPISEHNRLYWYRQTLGQGPEFLTYFQNEAQLEKSRLLSDRFSAERPKGSFSTLEIQRTEQGDSAMYLCASSRQGPAGGYTFGSGTRLTVV.

This chain joins TRBV14 and TRBJ2-7; unclear D gene. The ends were cut back, 3 bases at V and 2 bases at J, with 5 bases in the middle. CDR1 SGHDN and CDR2 FVKESK come from the germline V gene. The CDR3 loop spans 12 amino acids. The CDR3 here is CASSQATYEQYF. Here the CDR3 DNA reads TGTGCCAGCAGCCAGGCCACCTACGAGCAGTACTTC.

The chain joins TRBV5-4 to TRBJ2-7; 10 nucleotides match TRBD2. Trimming removed 4 bases from V and 4 bases from J; junction bases left unmatched: 14. The CDR3 is made up of 17 amino acids. Germline V gene lookup returns CDR1 SGHNT and CDR2 YYREEE (reference sequence). The CDR3 protein is CASSPAPSGRAGYEQYF. In DNA, the CDR3 is TGTGCCAGCAGCCCCGCTCCGAGCGGGAGGGCCGGGTACGAGCAGTACTTC.

This chain connects TRBV5-1 to TRBJ2-1; TRBD2 might be the D (6 bases). V lost 4 bases and J lost 4, with 24 bases in between. Germline V gene data show CDR1 as SGHRS and CDR2 as YFSETQ. The CDR3 runs to 18 residues. The CDR3 here is CASSIKEGGGRTYNEQFF. CDR3 DNA: TGCGCCAGCAGCATTAAGGAGGGCGGAGGGAGGACGTACAATGAGCAGTTCTTC.

The chain couples TRBV11-2 to TRBJ2-1; D uncertain. The V gene's germline CDR1 is SGHAT and CDR2 FQNNGV. V was shortened by 6 bases and J by 5 bases, with 11 bases between the two germline ends. The CDR3 length is 13 residues. Here the CDR3 DNA reads TGTGCCAGCAGTAAGCACCTTAACAATGAGCAGTTCTTC. This gives the protein CASSKHLNNEQFF.

The genes are TRBV18 and TRBJ1-4, with D hard to call. V lost 0 bases, J lost 3 bases, and 5 bases lay in between. This CDR3 contains 14 residues. Per germline, CDR1 KGHSH and CDR2 LQKENI. In nucleotides, the CDR3 is TGTGCCAGCTCACCACCAGGTTCTAATGAAAAACTGTTTTTT. It codes for CASSPPGSNEKLFF.

The V and J genes are TRBV2 and TRBJ2-1; D not certain. V was cut by 8 bases and J by 0 bases, with 14 bases left in between. CDR3 length: 15 residues. The V gene's germline CDR1 is SNHLY and CDR2 FYNNEI. The CDR3 region is CASEATPSSYNEQFF. CDR3 in DNA: TGTGCCAGCGAGGCCACTCCCAGCTCCTACAATGAGCAGTTCTTC.